The 13 T cell receptor beta chains given below trace back to one sample, sequenced in a study of tumor-infiltrating lymphocytes in primary liver carcinoma. A constant-region primer served to make TCR beta cDNA from about 500 ng total RNA. Each TCR beta library was derived from three nested multiplex PCR rounds that employed slightly modified ARM-PCR. TRBV1-TRBV30 forward and Cbeta reverse primers drove the first two roughly 9-cycle rounds. TCRdb analysed the multiplex PCR reads with MiXCR anew, one entry per CDR3 protein. The repertoire holds some 190,000 distinct CDR3 sequences, with roughly three fifths as singletons. Germline DNA was extracted too, while blood RNA derived from unsorted whole blood. Sequenced material: peripheral blood. These receptors were collected from a middle-aged man with primary liver carcinoma and hepatitis B virus infection.

This clonotype was seen more than once but under ten times. V is TRBV5-5 and J is TRBJ1-4; unclear D gene. Germline CDR1 is SGHKS and CDR2 is YYEKEE (reference sequence). This CDR3 spans 12 amino acids. The V and J ends lost 0 bases and 8 bases respectively, with 5 bases between them. As DNA, the CDR3 is TGTGCCAGCAGCTTGGCTCCGGAAAAACTGTTTTTT. Amino acid sequence: CASSLAPEKLFF.

This clonotype appeared a few times. V is TRBV10-3 and J is TRBJ2-1, with 10 bases matching TRBD2. CDR1 and CDR2 (germline): ENHRY, SYGVKD. CDR3 length: 18 amino acids. V lost 9 bases and J lost 0; bases outside the gene matches: 14. The CDR3 reads CAMSGPGTSVSSYNEQFF. The CDR3 DNA reads as TGTGCCATGTCCGGCCCCGGGACTAGCGTAAGCTCCTACAATGAGCAGTTCTTC.

Points on this clonotype: The junction and the germline gene differ at one end; a read error may be behind it. The CDR3: CVSSPSYNYGYTF. Here the CDR3 DNA reads TGTGTCAGCAGCCCCTCCTACAACTATGGCTACACCTTC. The gene calls are TRBV11-2 and TRBJ1-2; D is undetermined. Germline V gene lookup returns CDR1 SGHAT and CDR2 FQNNGV. The CDR3 runs 13 residues.

In the case of this clonotype: The germline gene is not matched at one end of the junction; a read error may be the cause. The chain employs TRBV11-2 and TRBJ1-1; 12 nucleotides agree with TRBD1. The germline V gene encodes CDR1 SGHAT and CDR2 FQNNGV. CDR3 length equals 21 residues. The CDR3 loop is CTSSQANPGQGAILFNTEAFF. CDR3 DNA: TGTACCAGCAGTCAAGCCAATCCGGGACAGGGGGCGATACTGTTTAACACTGAAGCTTTCTTT.

With respect to this clonotype: One end of the junction fails to match germline, which may point to a read error. The V call is TRBV11-2, the J call TRBJ1-1; D uncertain. From germline, CDR1 is SGHAT and CDR2 FQNNGV. The CDR3 totals 12 residues. The CDR3 DNA sequence: TGTGACAGCAGCCTTCCGGGGTGGGGAGCTTTCTTT. Its translation: CDSSLPGWGAFF.

On this clonotype itself: One end of the junction does not line up with germline, which may come from a read error. CDR3 in amino acids: CASSDTYNSPLHF. DNA of the CDR3: TGTGCCAGCTCGGATACCTATAATTCACCCCTCCATTTC. This chain joins TRBV6-1 and TRBJ1-6; D unresolved. In germline, CDR1 is MNHNS, CDR2 SASEGT. The CDR3 contains 13 residues.

As regards this clonotype: The junction shows a germline mismatch at one end, possibly a read error. The rearrangement uses TRBV10-2 and TRBJ2-3; tentatively, D is TRBD2 (6 bases). Germline CDR1 WSHSY, CDR2 SAAADI. This CDR3 is 16 amino acids long. The CDR3 loop is CASGESGGVAANTQYF. CDR3 DNA sequence: TGCGCCAGCGGTGAGTCAGGCGGGGTAGCGGCAAATACGCAGTATTTT.

This clonotype showed up just once. The junction shows a germline mismatch at one end, possibly a read error. This chain uses TRBV6-5 with TRBJ2-7; weak D call: TRBD1 (5 bases). The CDR3 length is 13 residues. CDR1 is MNHEY, CDR2 SVGAGI, per germline. As DNA, the CDR3 is TGTGCCAGGAGTTACGGAGACAGTCGCGAGCAGTACTTC. Its translation: CARSYGDSREQYF.

This clonotype came up a few times. The chain couples TRBV29-1 to TRBJ2-7; 8 bases line up with TRBD2. From germline, CDR1 is SQVTM and CDR2 ANQGSEA. Unmatched junction bases numbered 7, after V lost 2 bases and J lost 7 bases. This CDR3 has 13 amino acids. In DNA, the CDR3 is TGCAGCGTTGAACCAGCGGGAGTGGATGAGCAGTACTTC. This codes for CSVEPAGVDEQYF.

About this clonotype: It is likely a read error, because the conserved phenylalanine at the end of the CDR3 is missing. This rearrangement joins TRBV11-2 to TRBJ1-2; TRBD1 might be the D (5 bases). Trimming cost V 4 bases and J 5 bases, with 11 bases left between them. The V gene's germline CDR1 is SGHAT and CDR2 FQNNGV. The CDR3 runs 13 residues. CDR3 in amino acids: CASSSQGNYGYTL. In DNA form, the CDR3 reads TGTGCCAGCAGCTCTCAGGGAAATTATGGCTACACCCTA.

The gene calls are TRBV6-5 and TRBJ2-3, with TRBD2 matching over 7 bases. CDR3 length equals 15 residues. V lost 5 bases, J lost 1 base, and 6 bases stayed unmatched. Germline V lookup: CDR1 MNHEY, CDR2 SVGAGI. CDR3 sequence reads: CASSPRAGGTDTQYF. In nucleotides, the CDR3 is TGTGCCAGCAGTCCACGGGCGGGAGGCACAGATACGCAGTATTTT.

This clonotype was seen once. One end of the junction fails to match germline, which may point to a read error. V and J are TRBV11-2 and TRBJ2-3, with 12 bases matching TRBD2. Germline CDR1 and CDR2: SGHAT and FQNNGV. The CDR3 has 15 amino acids. CDR3 DNA sequence: TGTGCCAGCAGCTTGACTAGCGGGAGCACAGATAGGCAGTATTTT. Its protein product is CASSLTSGSTDRQYF.

The chain joins TRBV12-3 or TRBV12-4 to TRBJ2-5; 9 nucleotides agree with TRBD2. J was trimmed by 9 bases and V by 6 bases; bases with no gene match: 14. The CDR3 is 15 amino acids. CDR3 DNA: TGTGCCAGCAGGACCTCCAGACTAGCGGAGGCGGCCCAGTACTTC. Its protein product is CASRTSRLAEAAQYF.